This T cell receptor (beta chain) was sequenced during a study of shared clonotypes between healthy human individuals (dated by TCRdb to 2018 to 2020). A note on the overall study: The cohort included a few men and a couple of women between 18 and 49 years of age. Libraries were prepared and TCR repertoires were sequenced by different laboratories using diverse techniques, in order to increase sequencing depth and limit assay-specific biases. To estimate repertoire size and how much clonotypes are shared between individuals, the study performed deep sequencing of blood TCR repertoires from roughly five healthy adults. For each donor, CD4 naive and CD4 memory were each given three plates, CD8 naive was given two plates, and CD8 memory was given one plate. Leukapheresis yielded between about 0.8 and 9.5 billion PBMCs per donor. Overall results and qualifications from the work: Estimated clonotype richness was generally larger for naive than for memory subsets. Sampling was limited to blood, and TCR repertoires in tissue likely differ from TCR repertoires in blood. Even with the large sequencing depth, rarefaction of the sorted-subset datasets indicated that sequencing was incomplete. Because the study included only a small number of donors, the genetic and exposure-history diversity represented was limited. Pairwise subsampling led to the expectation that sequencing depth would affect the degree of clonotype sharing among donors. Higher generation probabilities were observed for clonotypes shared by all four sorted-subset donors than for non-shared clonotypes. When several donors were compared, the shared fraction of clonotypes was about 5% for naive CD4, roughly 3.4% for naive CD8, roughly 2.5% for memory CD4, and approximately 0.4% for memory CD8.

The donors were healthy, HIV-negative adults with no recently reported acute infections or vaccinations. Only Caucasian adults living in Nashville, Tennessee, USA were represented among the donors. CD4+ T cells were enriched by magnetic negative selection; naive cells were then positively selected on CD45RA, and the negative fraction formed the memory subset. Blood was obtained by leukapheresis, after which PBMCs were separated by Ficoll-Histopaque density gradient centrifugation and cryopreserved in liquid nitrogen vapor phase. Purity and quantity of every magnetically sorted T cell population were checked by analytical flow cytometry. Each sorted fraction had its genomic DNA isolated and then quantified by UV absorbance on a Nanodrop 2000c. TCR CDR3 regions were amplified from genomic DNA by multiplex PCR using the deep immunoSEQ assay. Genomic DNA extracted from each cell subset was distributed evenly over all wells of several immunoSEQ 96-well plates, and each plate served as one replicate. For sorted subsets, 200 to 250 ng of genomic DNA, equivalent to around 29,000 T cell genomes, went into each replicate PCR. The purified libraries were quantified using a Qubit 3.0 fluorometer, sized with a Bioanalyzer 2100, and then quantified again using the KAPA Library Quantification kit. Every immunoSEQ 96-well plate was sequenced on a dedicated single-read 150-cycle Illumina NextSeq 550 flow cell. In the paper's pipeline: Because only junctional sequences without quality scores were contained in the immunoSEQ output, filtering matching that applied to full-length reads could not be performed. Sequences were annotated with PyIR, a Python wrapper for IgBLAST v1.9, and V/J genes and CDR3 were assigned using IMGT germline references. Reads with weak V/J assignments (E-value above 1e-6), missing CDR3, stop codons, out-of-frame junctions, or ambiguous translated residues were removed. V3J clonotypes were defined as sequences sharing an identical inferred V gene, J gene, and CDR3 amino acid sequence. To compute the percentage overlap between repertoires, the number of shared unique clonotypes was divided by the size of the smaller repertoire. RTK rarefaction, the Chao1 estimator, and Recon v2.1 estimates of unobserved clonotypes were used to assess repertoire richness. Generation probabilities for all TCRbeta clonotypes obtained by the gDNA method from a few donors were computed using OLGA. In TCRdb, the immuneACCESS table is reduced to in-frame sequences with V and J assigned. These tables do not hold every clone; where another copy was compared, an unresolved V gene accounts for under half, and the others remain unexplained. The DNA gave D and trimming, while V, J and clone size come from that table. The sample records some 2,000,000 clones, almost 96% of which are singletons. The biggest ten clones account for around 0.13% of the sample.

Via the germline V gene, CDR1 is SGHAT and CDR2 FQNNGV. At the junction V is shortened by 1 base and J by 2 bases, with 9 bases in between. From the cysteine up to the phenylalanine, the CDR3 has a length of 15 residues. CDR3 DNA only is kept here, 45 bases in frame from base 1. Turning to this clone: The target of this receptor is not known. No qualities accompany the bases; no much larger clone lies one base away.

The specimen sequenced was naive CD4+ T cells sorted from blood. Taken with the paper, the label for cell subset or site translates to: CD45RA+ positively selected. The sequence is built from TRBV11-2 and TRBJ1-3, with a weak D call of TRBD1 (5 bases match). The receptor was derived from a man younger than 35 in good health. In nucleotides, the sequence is TGTGCCAGCAGCTTAGGCGGACAAACTGGAAACACCATATATTTT. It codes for CASSLGGQTGNTIYF.